Listed here is a single T cell receptor beta chain. Its antigen is still unknown. The beta constant-region primer was an equimolar mix of two oligonucleotides covering TRBC1 and TRBC2. Ligated cDNA was amplified by four rounds of PCR with nested alpha and beta constant-region primers and SP2. Ligation attached a single-stranded oligonucleotide with a 12-nucleotide UMI and the SP2 primer to the cDNA 3' end. TCRdb reprocessed the UMI-ligation and nested PCR reads with MiXCR, giving one entry per CDR3 protein. The data hold about 90,000 distinct CDR3 sequences, with roughly 10% observed a single time. The sample originates from a study of naive and memory T cell subsets. Study conclusions and caveats: Possibly reflecting memory cells re-expressing CD45RA, a few larger clonotypes occurred in naive repertoires, especially CD8. Between naive and memory subsets, TCR abundance power law exponents differed. Activation and differentiation may alter RNA-based TCR counts.

CDR1 SGHNT and CDR2 YYREEE come from the germline V gene (reference sequence). The CDR3 is made up of 15 amino acids. Trimming pared 0 bases from V and 2 bases from J, leaving 9 bases between. From the second PCR step, alpha and beta chains were amplified apart. This clonotype was obtained from a human donor in good health. Sequenced material: naive CD4+ T cells from blood. The chain carries TRBV5-4 and TRBJ1-3; D not resolved. The CDR3 spells CASSLAPGAGNTIYF. The CDR3 nucleotides read TGTGCCAGCAGCTTGGCTCCCGGGGCTGGAAACACCATATATTTT.